The 16 T cell receptor beta chains in this list originate from one sample, sequenced in a study of CD8+CD57+ T cells in acquired aplastic anemia (dated 2018 in TCRdb). The sequencer was an Illumina HiSeq 2000. TCR beta VDJ combination and CDR3 sequence profiling used genomic DNA as the template. TCRdb took the public reads, trimmed them with fastp at Q25, ran MiXCR for clone calling and kept in-frame beta chains. One record per CDR3 amino acid sequence lists the most common genes and DNA. The sample table lists 100,000 to 130,000 distinct CDR3 sequences, 50% to 65% of them with a count of one. Clones ranked in the top ten supply around a third of the sample. Sequenced sample: sorted CD4+, CD8+, or CD8+CD57+ T cells (not recorded which) from PBMCs. These receptor sequences come from a human donor in good health, serving as a control.

V and J are TRBV19 and TRBJ1-2; D perhaps matches TRBD1 (5 bases). From germline, CDR1 is LNHDA and CDR2 SQIVND (reference sequence). The length of the CDR3 is 13 residues. V lost 9 bases, J lost 8 bases, and 19 bases lay in between. This CDR3 is CASSQDTTPGYTF. The CDR3 bases are TGTGCCAGCAGCCAGGACACGACGCCCGGCTACACCTTC.

This clonotype was picked up many times. The V call is TRBV19, the J call TRBJ1-2, with D maybe TRBD1 (6 bases). Germline V gives CDR1 LNHDA, CDR2 SQIVND (reference sequence). CDR3 size: 13 residues. V lost 10 bases to trimming and J lost 5 bases, with 17 bases between them. The CDR3 region is CATKSGESYGYTF. CDR3 DNA: TGTGCCACCAAATCAGGGGAGTCGTATGGCTACACCTTC. Filled out from reference TRBV19 and TRBJ1-2, the complete variable domain reads DGGITQSPKYLFRKEGQNVTLSCEQNLNHDAMYWYRQDPGQGLRLIYYSQIVNDFQKGDIAEGYSVSREKKESFPLTVTSAQKNPTAFYLCATKSGESYGYTFGSGTRLTVV.

This clonotype was seen ten or more times. The rearrangement joins TRBV20-1 to TRBJ1-2; 8 bases match TRBD1. The CDR3 consists of 15 residues. Trimming took 0 bases from V and 1 from J; bases not matched to a gene: 4. Germline V gene lookup returns CDR1 DFQATT and CDR2 SNEGSKA (reference sequence). In DNA form, the CDR3 reads TGCAGTGCTAGAGACGAAGACAGGGGTAACTATGGCTACACCTTC. Amino acids: CSARDEDRGNYGYTF.

The sample holds many counts of this clonotype. This chain links TRBV12-3 or TRBV12-4 with TRBJ2-1; D call uncertain. This CDR3 has 13 amino acids. V dropped 3 bases and J dropped 4 bases, with 7 bases sitting between them. The CDR3, as DNA: TGTGCCAGCAGTTTGAAGCGTTACAATGAGCAGTTCTTC. As protein: CASSLKRYNEQFF.

V usage is TRBV5-1 and J usage is TRBJ2-5; either TRBD1 or TRBD2 may supply D (6 bases each). The CDR3 sequence is 15 residues long. The ends were cut back, 3 bases at V and 3 bases at J, with 15 bases in the middle. CDR1 and CDR2 from the germline V gene are SGHRS and YFSETQ. The CDR3 loop is CASSSRGGQEETQYF. CDR3 nucleotide sequence: TGCGCCAGCAGCTCAAGAGGGGGGCAGGAAGAGACCCAGTACTTC.

The V and J genes are TRBV9 and TRBJ1-4; TRBD1 aligns across 9 bases. Trimming at V came to 3 bases and at J to 8 bases, leaving 8 bases not matched to a gene. The CDR3 consists of 15 residues. Germline V lookup: CDR1 SGDLS, CDR2 YYNGEE. CDR3 nucleotides: TGTGCCAGCAGCGCTACGGGACAGGGAAGAGAAAAACTGTTTTTT. Its protein product is CASSATGQGREKLFF.

In this sample, this clonotype turned up once. The V and J genes are TRBV15 and TRBJ2-7, with TRBD1 identical over 9 bases. The CDR3 spans 16 residues. The V gene's germline CDR1 is LNHNV and CDR2 YYDKDF (reference sequence). Trimming removed 3 bases from V and 0 bases from J; junction bases left unmatched: 6. Here the CDR3 DNA reads TGTGCCACCAGCAGTGGGACGGACAGGGGCTCCTACGAGCAGTACTTC. Protein: CATSSGTDRGSYEQYF.

Comment on this clonotype: This may be a read error: a much more frequent sequence differs by one nucleotide. The chain couples TRBV7-2 to TRBJ2-1; 7 positions match TRBD2. J gave up 6 bases and V 3 bases, and 8 bases lay outside the gene matches. The germline V gene has CDR1 SGHTA and CDR2 FQGNSA. This CDR3 contains 15 residues. CDR3 residues: CASSFSGGWGNEQFF. CDR3 nucleotides: TGTGCCAGCAGCTTCTCCGGGGGGTGGGGCAATGAGCAGTTCTTC.

V usage is TRBV24-1 and J usage is TRBJ1-5, with D unresolved. Per the germline V gene, CDR1 is KGHDR and CDR2 is SFDVKD. Trimming removed 6 bases at V and 3 bases at J, with 8 bases between. The CDR3 is 13 residues long. The CDR3 reads CATSRAVNQPQHF. As DNA, the CDR3 is TGTGCCACCAGTCGGGCAGTCAATCAGCCCCAGCATTTT.

This clonotype came up many times. The chain combines TRBV9 with TRBJ2-1; a weak D match, TRBD2 (7 bases). Germline values: CDR1 SGDLS, CDR2 YYNGEE. The V and J ends lost 3 bases and 8 bases respectively, with 18 bases between them. This CDR3 is 15 amino acids long. The CDR3: CASSEGGDFGDEQFF. The CDR3 coding sequence is TGTGCCAGCAGCGAGGGGGGGGACTTCGGGGATGAGCAGTTCTTC. Full variable domain (remainder filled in from reference TRBV9 and TRBJ2-1): DSGVTQTPKHLITATGQRVTLRCSPRSGDLSVYWYQQSLDQGLQFLIQYYNGEERAKGNILERFSAQQFPDLHSELNLSSLELGDSALYFCASSEGGDFGDEQFFGPGTRLTVL.

J is TRBJ1-1 and V is TRBV9; D not certain. The CDR3 consists of 15 residues. CDR1 and CDR2 (germline): SGDLS, YYNGEE. Trimming cost V 3 bases and J 0 bases, with 12 bases left between them. This chain's CDR3 is CASSDQAQVNTEAFF. The CDR3 DNA sequence: TGTGCCAGCAGCGACCAGGCTCAGGTGAACACTGAAGCTTTCTTT.

V gene TRBV29-1 combines with J gene TRBJ2-3; D is possibly TRBD2 (6 bases). V was cut by 3 bases and J by 2 bases, with 9 bases left in between. Germline loops: CDR1 SQVTM, CDR2 ANQGSEA. The CDR3 loop spans 13 amino acids. CDR3 region: CSVEGRFTDTQYF. DNA of the CDR3: TGCAGCGTTGAGGGGAGGTTCACAGATACGCAGTATTTT.

At least ten counts were recorded for this clonotype. V gene TRBV20-1 combines with J gene TRBJ1-6; 8 nucleotides line up with TRBD1. The V and J ends lost 3 bases and 6 bases, in that order; junction bases with no gene match: 4. Germline V gene data show CDR1 as DFQATT and CDR2 as SNEGSKA (reference sequence). The CDR3 consists of 14 residues. This CDR3 is CSARGTGGNSPLHF. The CDR3 DNA follows: TGCAGTGCTAGGGGGACAGGCGGTAATTCACCCCTCCACTTT.

In this sample, this clonotype turned up many times. The chain links TRBV7-8 to TRBJ1-5; D uncertain. V lost 4 bases, J lost 12 bases, and 13 bases lay in between. Germline assignment: CDR1 SGHVS and CDR2 FQNEAQ. The CDR3 totals 12 residues. CDR3 residues: CASSSNGQVQHF. CDR3 nucleotides: TGTGCCAGCAGCTCAAACGGCCAGGTCCAGCATTTT.

This clonotype was observed a handful of times. The gene calls are TRBV24-1 and TRBJ2-7; the match to TRBD1 covers 7 bases. Germline CDR1 reads KGHDR; CDR2 reads SFDVKD. The CDR3 is 14 amino acids. J gave up 2 bases and V 5 bases, and 5 bases lay outside the gene matches. The CDR3 protein is CATSARDRPYEQYF. The CDR3 DNA follows: TGTGCCACCAGTGCCCGGGACAGACCCTACGAGCAGTACTTC.

This clonotype has at least ten counts. This chain links TRBV4-3 with TRBJ1-2, with TRBD1 identical over 7 bases. The germline V gene has CDR1 LGHNA and CDR2 YSLEER. V shed 0 bases, J shed 6 bases, and the junction held 13 bases outside the gene matches. This CDR3 is 17 amino acids long. The DNA for the CDR3 is TGCGCCAGCAGCCAAGACCTAAACAGGGGACGAGGCAATGGCTACACCTTC. Its protein is CASSQDLNRGRGNGYTF.